The 20 T cell receptor beta chains given below trace back to one sample, sequenced in a study of early T cells in non-severe SARS-CoV-2 infection. In TCRdb, the 5' RACE reads were re-called with MiXCR into one record per CDR3 protein. The sample records about 120,000 distinct CDR3 sequences, roughly 13% being singletons. The source was whole blood, collected at baseline. The receptors were sampled from an adult who was a healthcare worker with PCR-confirmed SARS-CoV-2 infection or an uninfected control (not recorded which).

The genes are TRBV29-1 and TRBJ2-4; TRBD1 might be the D (6 bases). Deletions cut 4 bases from V and 2 bases from J, with 9 bases between. The CDR3 length is 13 residues. Per the germline V gene, CDR1 is SQVTM and CDR2 is ANQGSEA. This CDR3 reads CSVADRSKNIQYF. As DNA, the CDR3 is TGCAGCGTTGCTGACAGGTCCAAAAACATTCAGTACTTC.

This chain connects TRBV7-9 to TRBJ1-1, with D unclear. V was shortened by 4 bases and J by 1 base, with 10 bases between the two germline ends. The CDR3 has 14 residues. The germline V gene has CDR1 SEHNR and CDR2 FQNEAQ (reference sequence). CDR3 in amino acids: CASSSYSTNTEAFF. CDR3 sequence (DNA): TGTGCCAGCAGCTCGTACAGCACGAACACTGAAGCTTTCTTT.

This clonotype was counted at least ten times. The chain uses TRBV2 and TRBJ1-3; D is possibly TRBD1 (6 bases). Trimming cost V 5 bases and J 0 bases, with 14 bases left between them. Germline CDR1 reads SNHLY; CDR2 reads FYNNEI. This CDR3 region has 16 residues. Here the CDR3 reads CASSTGTGISGNTIYF. CDR3 nucleotides: TGTGCCAGCAGTACCGGAACAGGGATCTCTGGAAACACCATATATTTT.

This clonotype was seen more than once but under ten times. V and J are TRBV2 and TRBJ1-1; D is uncertain. The CDR3 is 13 residues long. Trimming removed 7 bases at V and 4 bases at J, with 13 bases between. Germline V gives CDR1 SNHLY, CDR2 FYNNEI. The CDR3 protein is CASIRPSLTEAFF. CDR3 sequence (DNA): TGTGCCAGCATCCGACCCAGCCTCACTGAAGCTTTCTTT.

The V gene is TRBV29-1, the J gene TRBJ2-1, with 8 bases aligning to TRBD1. This CDR3 is built from 12 residues. In germline, CDR1 is SQVTM, CDR2 ANQGSEA. The trim removed 4 bases at V and 10 bases at J, leaving 6 bases unmatched. Here the CDR3 reads CSVGQGSREQFF. The CDR3 region has the DNA TGCAGCGTTGGACAGGGGTCTCGCGAGCAGTTCTTC.

This chain connects TRBV5-1 to TRBJ1-2, with D possibly TRBD1 on 6 matching bases. Deletions cut 3 bases from V and 7 bases from J, with 10 bases between. This CDR3 region has 12 residues. Germline loops: CDR1 SGHRS, CDR2 YFSETQ. In nucleotides, the CDR3 is TGCGCCAGCAGCTCGCCGGGGGCTGGCTACACCTTC. Amino acids: CASSSPGAGYTF.

V usage is TRBV24-1 and J usage is TRBJ1-2; D is uncertain. V gave up 4 bases and J gave up 2 bases, with 10 bases separating them. The length of the CDR3 is 14 residues. CDR1 is KGHDR and CDR2 is SFDVKD in the germline V gene. CDR3 residues: CATSEADGNYGYTF. The DNA for the CDR3 is TGTGCCACCAGTGAGGCGGACGGGAACTATGGCTACACCTTC.

This clonotype was recorded at least ten times. V gene TRBV7-2 combines with J gene TRBJ1-3; no definite D call. Between the trimmed V and J ends, which lost 7 bases and 4 bases, there was a span of 17 bases. The V gene's germline CDR1 is SGHTA and CDR2 FQGNSA. The CDR3 sequence is 15 residues long. The CDR3 sequence: CASKFGRSGGNTIYF. The CDR3 nucleotides are TGTGCCAGCAAGTTTGGTCGAAGTGGGGGAAACACCATATATTTT. Full variable domain (missing parts from reference TRBV7-2 and TRBJ1-3): GAGVSQSPSNKVTEKGKDVELRCDPISGHTALYWYRQSLGQGLEFLIYFQGNSAPDKSGLPSDRFSAERTGGSVSTLTIQRTQQEDSAVYLCASKFGRSGGNTIYFGEGSWLTVV.

This clonotype was seen more than once but under ten times. The V and J genes are TRBV3-2 and TRBJ2-5. TRBV3-2 corresponds to a pseudogene. The CDR3 spans 15 residues. CDR3 in amino acids: CASSPGPGYQETQYF. CDR3 DNA sequence: TGTGCCAGCAGCCCAGGTCCTGGCTACCAAGAGACCCAGTACTTC.

This clonotype was seen a handful of times. V gene TRBV12-3 or TRBV12-4 combines with J gene TRBJ2-7, with D perhaps matching TRBD2 (6 bases). The V end was cut by 2 bases, the J end by 5 bases, with 10 bases between. The CDR3 runs 13 residues. The CDR3 loop reads CASSLSRGNEQYF. The CDR3 region has the DNA TGTGCCAGCAGTTTATCGCGGGGTAACGAGCAGTACTTC.

The chain is built from TRBV5-6 and TRBJ1-1, with D possibly TRBD1 on 6 matching bases. V lost 4 bases and J 0 bases, leaving 10 bases between the germline ends. The germline CDR1 and CDR2 sequences are SGHDT and YYEEEE. The CDR3 sequence is 14 residues long. This chain's CDR3 is CASSEGGMNTEAFF. CDR3 bases: TGTGCCAGCAGCGAAGGGGGAATGAACACTGAAGCTTTCTTT. Using reference TRBV5-6 and TRBJ1-1 for the parts outside the CDR3, the full variable domain is DAGVTQSPTHLIKTRGQQVTLRCSPKSGHDTVSWYQQALGQGPQFIFQYYEEEERQRGNFPDRFSGHQFPNYSSELNVNALLLGDSALYLCASSEGGMNTEAFFGQGTRLTVV.

This clonotype occurred a few times. This chain uses TRBV27 with TRBJ2-4, with 9 bases aligning to TRBD1. V lost 5 bases and J lost 4; bases outside the gene matches: 3. CDR3 size: 14 residues. From germline, CDR1 is MNHEY and CDR2 SMNVEV (reference sequence). The CDR3 DNA follows: TGTGCCAGCAGTCCGGGACAGGGTAAAAACATTCAGTACTTC. The encoded protein is CASSPGQGKNIQYF.

The chain carries TRBV7-2 and TRBJ1-3; D not certain. Trimming cost V 0 bases and J 1 base, with 10 bases left between them. Germline V gene sequence: CDR1 SGHTA, CDR2 FQGNSA. The CDR3 is 16 residues long. The CDR3 nucleotides read TGTGCCAGCAGCTTAGCGCCTCTAGGTTCTGGAAACACCATATATTTT. This sequence encodes CASSLAPLGSGNTIYF.

This clonotype has only a few counts. V and J are TRBV14 and TRBJ2-3, with 13 bases matching TRBD2. This CDR3 has 16 amino acids. Germline V gene data show CDR1 as SGHDN and CDR2 as FVKESK. Trimming at V came to 4 bases and at J to 4 bases, leaving 5 bases not matched to a gene. As DNA, the CDR3 is TGTGCCAGCAGCCCCCGCGGACTAGCGGGAGCAGATACGCAGTATTTT. It is translated as CASSPRGLAGADTQYF.

This clonotype was recorded many times. The chain couples TRBV30 to TRBJ2-1; 9 bases match TRBD1. With 3 bases clipped from V and 9 bases from J, the junction kept 3 bases outside the gene matches. CDR1 is GTSNPN, CDR2 SVGIG, per germline (reference sequence). CDR3 length: 12 residues. The CDR3 DNA follows: TGTGCCTGGAGGACAGGGGGAGGTGAGCAGTTCTTC. Its translation is CAWRTGGGEQFF.

V gene TRBV6-5 combines with J gene TRBJ2-3, with 7 nucleotides matching TRBD1. Germline CDR1 MNHEY, CDR2 SVGAGI. V shed 5 bases, J shed 3 bases, and the junction held 17 bases outside the gene matches. CDR3 size: 18 residues. The CDR3 here is CASSPLTLRQGITDTQYF. In DNA, the CDR3 is TGTGCCAGCAGTCCTTTAACTCTCAGACAGGGAATAACAGATACGCAGTATTTT.

This clonotype appeared a few times. The chain uses TRBV7-9 and TRBJ2-3; 8 nucleotides agree with TRBD2. The CDR3 spans 15 residues. The trim removed 4 bases at V and 0 bases at J, leaving 3 bases unmatched. Germline CDR1 SEHNR, CDR2 FQNEAQ (reference sequence). CDR3 nucleotide sequence: TGTGCCAGCAGCTCAAGACTAGCGAGCACAGATACGCAGTATTTT. Translated, it gives CASSSRLASTDTQYF.

This chain uses TRBV9 with TRBJ2-1, with D possibly matching TRBD1 (6 bases). The CDR3 is made up of 14 amino acids. The V end lost 0 bases, the J end lost 10 bases, and 14 bases lay between the germline ends. CDR1 and CDR2 from the germline V gene are SGDLS and YYNGEE. In nucleotides, the CDR3 is TGTGCCAGCAGCGTAGAAGGCAGGGGATACGAGCAGTTCTTC. Protein sequence: CASSVEGRGYEQFF.

V is TRBV15 and J is TRBJ2-2; no clear D. Trimming shortened V by 1 base and J by 6 bases, and 9 bases separated the two germline ends. CDR3 size: 14 residues. CDR1 is LNHNV and CDR2 is YYDKDF in the germline V gene (reference sequence). This chain's CDR3 is CATSRVREPGELFF. The DNA for the CDR3 is TGTGCCACCAGCAGAGTTAGGGAACCCGGGGAGCTGTTTTTT.

This clonotype was detected only a few times. The genes are TRBV27 and TRBJ2-2; 10 bases fit TRBD1. CDR3 length: 15 amino acids. Trimming at V came to 5 bases and at J to 4 bases, leaving 4 bases not matched to a gene. Germline loops: CDR1 MNHEY, CDR2 SMNVEV (reference sequence). The CDR3 loop reads CASSRQGAGTGELFF. Written as DNA, the CDR3 is TGTGCCAGCAGTCGACAGGGGGCGGGCACCGGGGAGCTGTTTTTT.